This T cell receptor beta chain was found in a study of cytomegalovirus exposure and HLA in healthy donors. The PCR used 60 Vbeta and 13 Jbeta primers. Libraries were prepared by immunoSEQ multiplex PCR; TCRdb keeps only in-frame clonotypes and omits some of them. This sample's table reports approximately 200,000 clones. Comment on this clone: What it binds is not known.

Points from the study as a whole: Later analysis associated a missense DCLRE1C variant with TCR beta V- and J-gene trimming. Analysis performed later found roughly 17,000 TCR beta sequences associated with HLA alleles at 0.05 false discovery rate.

Unmatched junction bases numbered 9, after V lost 5 bases and J lost 4 bases. The V gene's germline CDR1 is SGHTA and CDR2 FQGNSA. This CDR3 spans 16 amino acids. The TCR sequence derives from a boy aged 10-17 years in good health and CMV-seronegative. The sample was PBMCs. This chain links TRBV7-2 with TRBJ2-1, with TRBD2 matching over 9 bases. CDR3 region: CASSLGWAGGYNEQFF. DNA for the CDR3: TGTGCCAGCAGCCTAGGCTGGGCGGGGGGGTACAATGAGCAGTTCTTC.